This T cell receptor (beta chain) is from a study of cytomegalovirus exposure and HLA in healthy donors. Study context: Earlier sequencing of 150 million to 200 million T cells yielded around 120 million unique TCR beta sequences. Study-wide results and limits: Per a later analysis, HLA-associated TCR beta chains showed more clonal expansion than other, equally common TCR beta chains. Later work found that TCR association rates differed between HLA loci; DRB1 had the most and HLA-C the fewest.

With respect to this clone: Its target is unknown.

CDR3 size: 20 residues. With V trimmed by 1 base and J by 5 bases, 19 bases remained unmatched. Per the germline V gene, CDR1 is MGHRA and CDR2 is YSYEKL. Samples came from healthy bone marrow donors. PCR used 60 Vbeta primers and 13 Jbeta primers. Some clones are missing from TCRdb's copy, which holds only in-frame ones; the method was immunoSEQ multiplex PCR. This sample has more than 95,000 clones, with roughly three quarters found just once. Sequencing was performed on PBMCs. This clonotype was obtained from a woman between 40 and 50 years old in good health and CMV-seronegative. The rearrangement uses TRBV4-1 and TRBJ2-1, with 8 bases identical to TRBD2. The CDR3 DNA follows: TGCGCCAGCAGCCAAGTGGTGGCATTATATAGCGGGGAAATCCACAATGAGCAGTTCTTC. It yields the protein CASSQVVALYSGEIHNEQFF.